This T cell receptor beta chain was documented in a study of T cell responses to AZD1222 COVID-19 vaccine (dated by TCRdb to about 2021). With regard to the full study: A total of more than 230 trial participants underwent TCR sequencing, of whom some 210 received two doses of AZD1222 and around 26 received two doses of the MenACWY control vaccine. Trial participants were enrolled by age into 18-55, 56-69 and 70-plus year subgroups, with about 150, 28 and 57 TCR-sequenced participants respectively.

The CDR3 regions of human TCRbeta chains were analyzed by immunosequencing. The study's own analysis went as follows. Repertoire TCRs were matched against a reference library of SARS-CoV-2-specific TCRs generated with the MIRA antigen-specificity platform. Breadth was defined as the fraction of unique TCRs that were SARS-CoV-2-associated. Depth was defined as the fraction of total T cells that were SARS-CoV-2-associated. Using the MIRA data, every spike-specific TCR was mapped to the spike region that the TCR reacted to and assigned to either a CD4 or a CD8 class. Log10-transformed breadth and depth values were compared by one-way ANOVA with Sidak's multiple comparisons tests. Drawn from immuneACCESS, this table holds only the in-frame rearrangements with V and J called that TCRdb kept. Clones are partly lost; checked studies trace under half to an unresolved V gene and leave the rest unexplained. The DNA gave D and trimming, while V, J and clone size come from that table. This sample gives under 150,000 clones in total; about 90% of them show up just once. The ten largest clones take up approximately 1.4% of the sample.

According to the study, the label for this sample's time point signals: about 28 days (+/-7) after the second vaccine dose. AZD1222 recipients given second doses at about 4 weeks or at about 12 weeks were pooled, since spike-specific TCR depth and breadth were not found to differ between the two schedules. Vaccinee samples were obtained from the UK trials COV001 and COV002, which included a single-blind randomized controlled phase 2/3 trial of AZD1222 (ChAdOx1 nCoV-19) in healthy adults. For TCRbeta chain sequencing, PBMC samples from trial participants were taken at day 0 and at day 28 after the second dose. As concerns this clone: What this receptor recognizes is not known. No quality values exist for individual bases; no much larger clone is one base distant.

V sheds 4 bases and J sheds 0 bases, leaving 25 bases between their ends. Its CDR3 holds 21 amino acids, cysteine through phenylalanine. The retained sequence is limited to the CDR3, 63 bases, with the frame set at the first base. Sequences SNHLY (CDR1) and FYNNEI (CDR2) are obtained from the germline V gene. What the study reported, not specific to this receptor: No day 14 peak-response samples were available, so repertoires were characterized only after the peak T cell response. After two AZD1222 doses, both the breadth and the depth of spike-specific TCRs were significantly higher than at day 0 and than in MenACWY recipients. Epitopes outside the regions mutated in the B.1.351 and B.1.1.7 variants were reportedly recognized by nearly half of the unique spike-specific TCRs. The vaccine-associated CD4 TCRs covered the entire spike protein, and the dominant responses fell in regions 160-218 and 743-854. Participants were mostly white British, with more females than males. The authors suggested clonal diversity may have been underestimated. Only a handful of AZD1222 recipients were SARS-CoV-2 seropositive at baseline, limiting conclusions about previously exposed vaccinees. The 56-69-year group was small, and its depth increase did not reach significance, likely because of low power.

Recombination linked TRBV2 to TRBJ2-6, with TRBD2 perhaps the D gene, on 6 matching bases. The sequence came from an adult who received the AZD1222 COVID-19 vaccine. Material: peripheral blood, obtained 28 days after the second AZD1222 dose. The CDR3 is CASSGFTTGANRNSGANVLTF. The sequenced DNA is TGTGCCAGCAGTGGCTTTACAACGGGAGCGAACCGAAACTCTGGGGCCAACGTCCTGACTTTC.